This T cell receptor beta chain was observed in a study of immune evolution from preneoplasia to lung adenocarcinoma. About the research overall: HLA loss of heterozygosity: roughly 6.4% AIS, more than 14% MIA, over 25% ADC, none AAH.

The CDR3 runs to 14 residues. Germline V gene lookup returns CDR1 MNHEY and CDR2 SVGAGI. V was trimmed by 6 bases and J by 7 bases, leaving 15 bases between them. Produced via immunoSEQ multiplex PCR; TCRdb's table is partial and in-frame only. The profile shows around 5,000 clones, roughly 90% of them singletons. The receptor was derived from a person in their fifties or sixties with lung adenocarcinoma. The sequenced sample consisted of FFPE invasive lung adenocarcinoma tissue. The V call is TRBV6-5, the J call TRBJ1-4; unclear D gene. CDR3 DNA: TGTGCCAGCAGGGCCCGACTTCGGGGTGAAAAACTGTTTTTT. Translation gives CASRARLRGEKLFF.